This TCR beta chain was obtained from a study of human T cells and chemical hapten exposure. About the study: The patients were mostly female; they had alopecia areata, totalis or universalis.

Time point in this sample: pre-sensitization, week 0. Sample treatment: therapeutic diphenylcyclopropenone sensitization with weekly scalp DPC. Every donor had alopecia and was 18 to 70 years old; all were suitable for DPC. Via MiXCR, TCRdb re-called the RACE reads, giving one row per CDR3 protein. Of 62,000 or so distinct CDR3 sequences listed, roughly 11% are singletons. CDR1 is SEHNR and CDR2 is FQNEAQ in the germline V gene (reference sequence). V was shortened by 5 bases and J by 4 bases, with 21 bases between the two germline ends. The CDR3 runs to 16 residues. The gene calls are TRBV7-9 and TRBJ2-7; perhaps TRBD2 as D (6 bases). The sequencing used whole blood, collected in connection with sensitization to the hapten diphenylcyclopropenone (DPC). The clonotype originates from a woman aged 50 to 60 with alopecia areata. Some clones in this sample may be carry-over from other donors' samples. CDR3 protein: CASSPRDSSFFYEQYF. Here the CDR3 DNA reads TGTGCCAGCAGCCCCCGGGACTCCTCATTTTTTTACGAGCAGTACTTC.